Sequencing of this T cell receptor (beta chain) was carried out in a study of tumour-infiltrating T cells in Burkitt lymphoma. About the study: Overall and progression-free survival were predicted by productive clonality.

The CDR3 length is 14 residues. Trimming left V 3 bases short and J 5 bases short, with 10 bases between. Germline V lookup: CDR1 MDHEN, CDR2 SYDVKM. Sequenced by immunoSEQ multiplex PCR; TCRdb stores in-frame clones only, minus some. The table has 12,000 to 15,000 clones, around 30% seen once. This clonotype was obtained from a human donor with diffuse large B-cell lymphoma. V usage is TRBV28 and J usage is TRBJ1-4; no clear D gene. The specimen was tumor tissue. CDR3 loop: CASSLILTNEKLFF. The CDR3 region has the DNA TGTGCCAGCAGTTTGATACTGACGAATGAAAAACTGTTTTTT.